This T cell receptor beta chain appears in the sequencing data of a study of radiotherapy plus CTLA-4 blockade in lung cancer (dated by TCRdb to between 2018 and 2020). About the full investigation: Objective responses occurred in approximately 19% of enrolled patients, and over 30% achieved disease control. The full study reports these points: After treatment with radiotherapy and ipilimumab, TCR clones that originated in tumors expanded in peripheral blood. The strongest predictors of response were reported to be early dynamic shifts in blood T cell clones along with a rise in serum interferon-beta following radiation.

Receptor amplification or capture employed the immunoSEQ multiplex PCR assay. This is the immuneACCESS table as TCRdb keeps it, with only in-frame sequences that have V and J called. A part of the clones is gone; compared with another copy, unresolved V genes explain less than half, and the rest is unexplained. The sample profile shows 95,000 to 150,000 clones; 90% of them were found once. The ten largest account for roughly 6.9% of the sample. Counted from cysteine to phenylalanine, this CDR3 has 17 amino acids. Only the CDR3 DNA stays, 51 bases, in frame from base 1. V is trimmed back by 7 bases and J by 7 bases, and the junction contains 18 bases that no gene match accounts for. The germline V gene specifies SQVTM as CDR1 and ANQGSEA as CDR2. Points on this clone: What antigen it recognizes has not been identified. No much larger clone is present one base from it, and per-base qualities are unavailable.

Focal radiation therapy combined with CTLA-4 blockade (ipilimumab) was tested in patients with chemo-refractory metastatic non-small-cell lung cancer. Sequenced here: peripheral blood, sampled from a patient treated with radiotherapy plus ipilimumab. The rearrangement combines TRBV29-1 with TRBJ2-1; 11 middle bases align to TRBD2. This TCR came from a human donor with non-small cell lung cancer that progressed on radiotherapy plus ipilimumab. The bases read TGCAGCGCGGTGTTTGTTTCTAGCGGGAGGAAAAGGAATGAGCAGTTCTTC. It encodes CSAVFVSSGRKRNEQFF.